This is a list of T cell receptor beta chains from one sample in a study of blood T cell repertoires in COVID-19. Only in-frame clones appear in the TCRdb table, and some are missing; sequencing was by immunoSEQ multiplex PCR. The data show 200,000 to 250,000 clones, around nine tenths seen once. Sequences were obtained from peripheral blood. These receptors came from a man aged 55 to 70 who had recovered from COVID-19. Both conserved end residues are part of each CDR3. The order of the fields is D gene, clone size, J gene, V gene, CDR3 length, CDR3 DNA, CDR3 protein. The D gene is left open where the match is weak. Where a row states a size, it is once, few, many or the class of an expanded clone; other rows omit it.

D: -; size: -; J: TRBJ1-5; V: TRBV19; length: 15; DNA: TGTGCCAGTAGGTTCCAGGGATATAGCAATCAGCCCCAGCATTTT; CDR3: CASRFQGYSNQPQHF
D: TRBD2; size: once; J: TRBJ2-1; V: TRBV24-1; length: 15; DNA: TGTGCCACCAGGGAGTCCTTAACTAGCGGGGGGGGGCAGTTCTTC; CDR3: CATRESLTSGGGQFF
D: TRBD1; size: -; J: TRBJ1-4; V: TRBV5-4; length: 14; DNA: TGTGCCAGCAGCGTACAGGGGGCGGGTGAAAAACTGTTTTTT; CDR3: CASSVQGAGEKLFF
D: -; size: -; J: TRBJ1-2; V: TRBV6-5; length: 15; DNA: TGTGCCAGCAGCCTCTGGACAGCTACTAACTATGGCTACACCTTC; CDR3: CASSLWTATNYGYTF
D: -; size: -; J: TRBJ2-5; V: TRBV3-1/TRBV3-2; length: 13; DNA: TGTGCCAGCAGCCAAGGTCCCATCGGGACCCAGTACTTC; CDR3: CASSQGPIGTQYF
D: TRBD1; size: -; J: TRBJ1-1; V: TRBV19; length: 15; DNA: TGTGCCAGTAGTTCAAGGACAGGGGGACCGACTGAAGCTTTCTTT; CDR3: CASSSRTGGPTEAFF
D: TRBD1; size: -; J: TRBJ1-6; V: TRBV10-3; length: 15; DNA: TGTGCCATCAGTGAGGTGACAGGGGGCCGTTCACCCCTCCACTTT; CDR3: CAISEVTGGRSPLHF
D: TRBD1; size: -; J: TRBJ2-1; V: TRBV4-2; length: 15; DNA: TGTGCCAGCAGCCAAGAGGGACAGGGTGACAATGAGCAGTTCTTC; CDR3: CASSQEGQGDNEQFF
D: -; size: -; J: TRBJ1-4; V: TRBV5-1; length: 14; DNA: TGCGCCAGCAGCGACTCATCAACTAATGAAAAACTGTTTTTT; CDR3: CASSDSSTNEKLFF
D: TRBD2; size: -; J: TRBJ2-5; V: TRBV30; length: 12; DNA: TGTGCCTGGACTTCTAGCGGGGGGACCCAGTACTTC; CDR3: CAWTSSGGTQYF
D: -; size: -; J: TRBJ1-2; V: TRBV5-6; length: 13; DNA: TGTGCCAGCAGCTTGGACAATAACTATGGCTACACCTTC; CDR3: CASSLDNNYGYTF
D: -; size: -; J: TRBJ2-1; V: TRBV3-1/TRBV3-2; length: 12; DNA: TGTGCCAGCAGCCCAAACGGCCAGGGGCAGTTCTTC; CDR3: CASSPNGQGQFF
D: TRBD2; size: -; J: TRBJ2-5; V: TRBV19; length: 16; DNA: TGTGCCAGTAGTCCCTCGGGACTAGCGGGAGTAGAGACCCAGTACTTC; CDR3: CASSPSGLAGVETQYF
D: -; size: -; J: TRBJ1-1; V: TRBV24-1; length: 13; DNA: TGTGCCTCCTACTGGACAGACGCTTCTGAAGCTTTCTTT; CDR3: CASYWTDASEAFF
D: TRBD1; size: -; J: TRBJ1-2; V: TRBV6-5; length: 13; DNA: TGTGCCAGCAACCTGGACAGGGTCAATGGCTACACCTTC; CDR3: CASNLDRVNGYTF
D: TRBD2; size: once; J: TRBJ2-1; V: TRBV5-1; length: 16; DNA: TGCGCCAGCAGGGGGGGGAGCGATCTTTTAATGAATGAGCAGTTCTTC; CDR3: CASRGGSDLLMNEQFF
D: -; size: once; J: TRBJ2-3; V: TRBV7-3; length: 15; DNA: TGTGCCAGCAGCTTAGTCGCGGGAGCAAGGGGGGCGCAGTATTTT; CDR3: CASSLVAGARGAQYF
D: -; size: -; J: TRBJ1-2; V: TRBV9; length: 12; DNA: TGTGCCAGCAGCGTAGACAGTTACACCTACACCTTC; CDR3: CASSVDSYTYTF
D: -; size: -; J: TRBJ1-1; V: TRBV7-2; length: 16; DNA: TGTGCCAGCAGCTCCCGGTGGGGGGGGCAGGGCACTGAAGCTTTCTTT; CDR3: CASSSRWGGQGTEAFF
D: TRBD1; size: -; J: TRBJ1-5; V: TRBV2; length: 15; DNA: TGTGCCAGCAGACCAGGGGGGAATAGCAATCAGCCCCAGCATTTT; CDR3: CASRPGGNSNQPQHF
D: -; size: -; J: TRBJ2-3; V: TRBV15; length: 13; DNA: TGTGCCACCAGCAGAGATAACTATCGGAGGCAGTATTTT; CDR3: CATSRDNYRRQYF
D: TRBD1; size: -; J: TRBJ2-5; V: TRBV5-4; length: 16; DNA: TGTGCCAGCAGCTTCCCGGGACAGGGGGCTTCGGAGACCCAGTACTTC; CDR3: CASSFPGQGASETQYF
D: -; size: once; J: TRBJ2-7; V: TRBV19; length: 14; DNA: TGTGCCAGTAGTATTGGGGGGGCTCCAGGGGAGCAGTACTTC; CDR3: CASSIGGAPGEQYF
D: -; size: -; J: TRBJ1-1; V: TRBV4-2; length: 15; DNA: TGTGCCAGCAGCCAAGAGGGGGCTATGAACACTGAAGCTTTCTTT; CDR3: CASSQEGAMNTEAFF
D: TRBD2; size: -; J: TRBJ2-5; V: TRBV6-2/TRBV6-3; length: 15; DNA: TGTGCCAGCAGTTTTTCGCGGGGGGGCCAAGAGACCCAGTACTTC; CDR3: CASSFSRGGQETQYF
D: -; size: -; J: TRBJ1-1; V: TRBV7-9; length: 12; DNA: TGTGCCAGCAGCTTAGAGCGGTATGAAGCTTTCTTT; CDR3: CASSLERYEAFF
D: -; size: -; J: TRBJ2-1; V: TRBV11-2; length: 17; DNA: TGTGCCAGCAGCTTAGATCGCGAGGGCAAGAGGGCCAATGAGCAGTTCTTC; CDR3: CASSLDREGKRANEQFF
D: -; size: once; J: TRBJ2-5; V: TRBV20-1; length: 11; DNA: TGCAGTCGCTTAAACGGGGAGACCCAGTACTTC; CDR3: CSRLNGETQYF
D: -; size: -; J: TRBJ2-7; V: TRBV7-6; length: 15; DNA: TGTGCCAGCAGCTTAGCAGTAGGGGGAAGCTACGAGCAGTACTTC; CDR3: CASSLAVGGSYEQYF
D: TRBD1; size: -; J: TRBJ1-2; V: TRBV19; length: 16; DNA: TGTGCCAGTAGTCCTCGGACAGGGCTCGCTAACTATGGCTACACCTTC; CDR3: CASSPRTGLANYGYTF
D: -; size: -; J: TRBJ2-2; V: TRBV19; length: 14; DNA: TGTGCCAGTACGAAACAGGGGGGGACCGGGGAGCTGTTTTTT; CDR3: CASTKQGGTGELFF
D: TRBD1; size: -; J: TRBJ2-5; V: TRBV19; length: 19; DNA: TGTGCCAGTAGTATAGCGTCCGGGACAGGGGCCACTGGGGGAGGGACCCAGTACTTC; CDR3: CASSIASGTGATGGGTQYF
D: -; size: few; J: TRBJ1-4; V: TRBV6-5; length: 12; DNA: TGTGCCGCACAGGGTACTAATGAAAAACTGTTTTTT; CDR3: CAAQGTNEKLFF
D: -; size: -; J: TRBJ1-2; V: TRBV12-3/TRBV12-4; length: 13; DNA: TGTGCCAGCAGAACGGGGGGCGCCTATGGCTACACCTTC; CDR3: CASRTGGAYGYTF
D: -; size: -; J: TRBJ2-3; V: TRBV5-6; length: 13; DNA: TGTGCCAGCAGCTTACAGGGCACAGATACGCAGTATTTT; CDR3: CASSLQGTDTQYF
D: TRBD1; size: -; J: TRBJ1-6; V: TRBV6-5; length: 14; DNA: TGTGCCAGCAAACCGGGACAGGGATCCTTACCCCTCCACTTT; CDR3: CASKPGQGSLPLHF
D: TRBD2; size: -; J: TRBJ2-3; V: TRBV5-6; length: 14; DNA: TGTGCCAGCAGCTTGGGCGGGAGCGCAGATACGCAGTATTTT; CDR3: CASSLGGSADTQYF
D: -; size: -; J: TRBJ2-7; V: TRBV7-9; length: 15; DNA: TGTGCCAGCAGCTCTCCTCGGGTCAGCTCCTACGAGCAGTACTTC; CDR3: CASSSPRVSSYEQYF
D: TRBD1; size: -; J: TRBJ1-1; V: TRBV5-5; length: 17; DNA: TGTGCCAGCAGCTTGGCTAGAACAGGGGGATCGAACACTGAAGCTTTCTTT; CDR3: CASSLARTGGSNTEAFF
D: TRBD1; size: -; J: TRBJ2-7; V: TRBV6-5; length: 14; DNA: TGTGCCAGCAGCCGAACAGGGGGCAAGTACGAGCAGTACTTC; CDR3: CASSRTGGKYEQYF
D: -; size: -; J: TRBJ1-6; V: TRBV7-2; length: 16; DNA: TGTGCCAGCAGCTTCGGTTCGACTTCTCTGGGTTCACCCCTCCACTTT; CDR3: CASSFGSTSLGSPLHF
D: TRBD2; size: -; J: TRBJ2-5; V: TRBV7-3; length: 14; DNA: TGTGCCAGCAGGCCGGGACTAGCCGGAGAGACCCAGTACTTC; CDR3: CASRPGLAGETQYF
D: -; size: -; J: TRBJ1-1; V: TRBV7-3; length: 14; DNA: TGTGCCAGCAGCCCGGCCGGGGTAAACACTGAAGCTTTCTTT; CDR3: CASSPAGVNTEAFF
D: -; size: -; J: TRBJ1-6; V: TRBV30; length: 15; DNA: TGTGCCTGGAGTGCTCTAACAGGGAAGAATTCACCCCTCCACTTT; CDR3: CAWSALTGKNSPLHF
D: TRBD2; size: -; J: TRBJ2-3; V: TRBV27; length: 14; DNA: TGTGCCACCATAAGGCGGGGGAGCACAGATACGCAGTATTTT; CDR3: CATIRRGSTDTQYF
D: TRBD1; size: few; J: TRBJ1-2; V: TRBV24-1; length: 15; DNA: TGTGCCACCAGTGATAGGACAGGGCCTAACTATGGCTACACCTTC; CDR3: CATSDRTGPNYGYTF